These 12 T cell receptor beta chains were all obtained from the same sample, sequenced in a study of T cell responses to AZD1222 COVID-19 vaccine. Clones were sequenced by immunoSEQ multiplex PCR, and TCRdb holds only the in-frame ones, with some missing. There are about 160,000 clones in the sample; around nine tenths occur only once, and about 3.3% lies in the top ten. Sequencing used peripheral blood, obtained 28 days after the second AZD1222 dose. The receptors here all came from an adult who received the AZD1222 COVID-19 vaccine.

This clone was seen once. CDR3 sequence (DNA): TGTGCCAGCAGCCGCCCAACTAGCGGGAGTCAGAATGAGCAGTTCTTC. Its translation: CASSRPTSGSQNEQFF. The V and J genes are TRBV4-2 and TRBJ2-1, with TRBD2 matching 11 bases. Germline V CDR1 and CDR2: LGHNA, YNFKEQ. V lost 4 bases, J lost 7 bases, and 9 bases stayed unmatched. The CDR3 is 16 amino acids.

The chain couples TRBV19 to TRBJ1-1; D is possibly TRBD1 (5 bases). With 9 bases removed from V and 4 bases from J, the gap between germline ends came to 24 bases. CDR1 is LNHDA, CDR2 SQIVND, per germline (reference sequence). This CDR3 has 16 residues. CDR3 protein: CARLRGGIGMITEAFF. The CDR3 coding sequence is TGTGCCAGACTTCGGGGGGGGATTGGGATGATCACTGAAGCTTTCTTT. The full variable domain, with the rest looked up from reference TRBV19 and TRBJ1-1, is DGGITQSPKYLFRKEGQNVTLSCEQNLNHDAMYWYRQDPGQGLRLIYYSQIVNDFQKGDIAEGYSVSREKKESFPLTVTSAQKNPTAFYLCARLRGGIGMITEAFFGQGTRLTVV.

This rearrangement joins TRBV2 to TRBJ1-2, with a tentative D call TRBD1 (6 bases). Germline V gene data show CDR1 as SNHLY and CDR2 as FYNNEI. Trimming took 10 bases from V and 4 from J, leaving 7 bases between them. The CDR3 has 10 amino acids. Here the CDR3 DNA reads TGTGCCACACAGGGCTATGGCTACACCTTC. It codes for CATQGYGYTF.

The chain employs TRBV5-6 and TRBJ1-1; 8 bases are shared with TRBD1. The CDR3 sequence is 13 residues long. CDR1 and CDR2 from the germline V gene are SGHDT and YYEEEE. V gave up 3 bases and J gave up 10 bases; unmatched junction bases: 8. CDR3 DNA: TGTGCCAGCAGCTCACCCGGACAGGGTAGAGCTTTCTTT. Translating it yields CASSSPGQGRAFF.

The chain is built from TRBV15 and TRBJ2-3; D is uncertain. V was shortened by 8 bases and J by 7 bases, with 25 bases between the two germline ends. The CDR3 length is 16 residues. From germline, CDR1 is LNHNV and CDR2 YYDKDF (reference sequence). The DNA of the CDR3 is TGTGCCACCTCTCGCTCCTTTACGACATCACAATATACGCAGTATTTT. It codes for CATSRSFTTSQYTQYF. The full variable domain, with the rest looked up from reference TRBV15 and TRBJ2-3, is DAMVIQNPRYQVTQFGKPVTLSCSQTLNHNVMYWYQQKSSQAPKLLFHYYDKDFNNEADTPDNFQSRRPNTSFCFLDIRSPGLGDTAMYLCATSRSFTTSQYTQYFGPGTRLTVL.

This clone was observed a single time. This rearrangement joins TRBV19 to TRBJ2-2; TRBD2 agrees at 7 bases. The length of the CDR3 is 14 residues. Trimming removed 4 bases from V and 2 bases from J; junction bases left unmatched: 1. Germline-derived CDR1 and CDR2 are LNHDA and SQIVND (reference sequence). The CDR3 DNA sequence: TGTGCCAGTAGTAGGGAGGGAAACACCGGGGAGCTGTTTTTT. As protein: CASSREGNTGELFF.

The chain carries TRBV19 and TRBJ2-1, with 8 bases matching TRBD1. The germline V gene has CDR1 LNHDA and CDR2 SQIVND (reference sequence). This CDR3 has 13 amino acids. Trimming took 5 bases from V and 14 from J; bases not matched to a gene: 11. CDR3 protein: CASSHGQGQLEFF. CDR3 coding DNA: TGTGCCAGTAGTCACGGACAGGGTCAGTTGGAGTTCTTC. Filled out from reference TRBV19 and TRBJ2-1, the complete variable domain reads DGGITQSPKYLFRKEGQNVTLSCEQNLNHDAMYWYRQDPGQGLRLIYYSQIVNDFQKGDIAEGYSVSREKKESFPLTVTSAQKNPTAFYLCASSHGQGQLEFFGPGTRLTVL.

The chain couples TRBV6-5 to TRBJ1-2; tentative D call: TRBD1 (6 bases). This CDR3 spans 13 amino acids. Germline V CDR1 and CDR2: MNHEY, SVGAGI. V lost 0 bases and J lost 6, with 8 bases in between. The CDR3 nucleotides read TGTGCCAGCAGTTACTCAGGGGGGGATGGCTACACCTTC. Its protein is CASSYSGGDGYTF.

CDR3 region: CASSIDRVTGELFF. The CDR3 coding sequence is TGTGCCAGCAGCATCGACAGGGTCACCGGGGAGCTGTTTTTT. The gene calls are TRBV7-9 and TRBJ2-2; 7 nucleotides align to TRBD1. With V trimmed by 5 bases and J by 4 bases, 4 bases remained unmatched. Per the germline V gene, CDR1 is SEHNR and CDR2 is FQNEAQ (reference sequence). CDR3 length: 14 amino acids.

The V and J genes are TRBV5-1 and TRBJ2-7; D gene ambiguous. Per germline, CDR1 SGHRS and CDR2 YFSETQ. Trimming stripped 1 base from V and 3 bases from J, with 5 bases between. The CDR3 extends over 12 amino acids. DNA of the CDR3: TGCGCCAGCAGCTTGACAGACTACGAGCAGTACTTC. Translation: CASSLTDYEQYF. Complete variable domain (other parts from reference TRBV5-1 and TRBJ2-7): KAGVTQTPRYLIKTRGQQVTLSCSPISGHRSVSWYQQTPGQGLQFLFEYFSETQRNKGNFPGRFSGRQFSNSRSEMNVSTLELGDSALYLCASSLTDYEQYFGPGTRLTVT.

The chain joins TRBV12-3 or TRBV12-4 to TRBJ2-7; D remains ambiguous. With 2 bases removed from V and 3 bases from J, the gap between germline ends came to 8 bases. There are 13 residues in the CDR3. CDR3 in amino acids: CASSLSSFYEQYF. DNA for the CDR3: TGTGCCAGCAGTTTATCCTCCTTCTACGAGCAGTACTTC.

In regard to this clone: An end of the junction does not agree with germline; a read error may underlie this. Additional DNA sequences in this sample encode the identical CDR3. The V and J genes are TRBV11-2 and TRBJ1-5, with TRBD1 identical over 7 bases. The CDR3 covers 13 residues. Germline assignment: CDR1 SGHAT and CDR2 FQNNGV. The CDR3 DNA sequence: TGTGCCAGCAGCCTAGACAGGGATCAGCCCCAGCATTTT. Residues: CASSLDRDQPQHF.